The 23 T cell receptor beta chains reported below all come from one sample, sequenced in a study of cytomegalovirus exposure and HLA in healthy donors. With 60 Vbeta and 13 Jbeta primers, the PCR was carried out. TCRdb keeps only in-frame clones here, not all; method: immunoSEQ multiplex PCR. The table records about 55,000 clones, about 82% of them present only once. Material: PBMCs. The receptor source for this set is a man aged 30 to 45 in good health and CMV-seronegative.

This chain links TRBV5-1 with TRBJ2-1; TRBD2 is a possible D gene (5 bases). The V end lost 0 bases, the J end lost 7 bases, and 8 bases lay between the germline ends. Germline values: CDR1 SGHRS, CDR2 YFSETQ. The CDR3 has 13 residues. CDR3 residues: CASSLAGVNEQFF. The CDR3 bases are TGCGCCAGCAGCTTGGCCGGGGTTAATGAGCAGTTCTTC.

The chain carries TRBV19 and TRBJ2-7; D call uncertain. CDR3 length: 14 amino acids. Per the germline V gene, CDR1 is LNHDA and CDR2 is SQIVND (reference sequence). The ends were cut back, 7 bases at V and 0 bases at J, with 13 bases in the middle. The CDR3: CASIYPHCSYEQYF. The DNA for the CDR3 is TGTGCCAGTATTTACCCGCACTGCTCCTACGAGCAGTACTTC.

This clone was counted between two and nine times. This chain links TRBV13 with TRBJ2-7; D uncertain. Deletions cut 0 bases from V and 3 bases from J, with 18 bases between. The V gene's germline CDR1 is PRHDT and CDR2 FYEKMQ (reference sequence). This CDR3 spans 17 amino acids. CDR3 bases: TGTGCCAGCAGCTTAGGCCGGGTCATTGGGTCGGACTACGAGCAGTACTTC. Translation gives CASSLGRVIGSDYEQYF.

Note on this clone: Other DNA sequences in this specimen translate into the identical CDR3. The chain combines TRBV7-9 with TRBJ1-6; no clear D gene. V was cut by 1 base and J by 3 bases, with 10 bases left in between. The CDR3 extends over 16 amino acids. In germline, CDR1 is SEHNR, CDR2 FQNEAQ (reference sequence). This CDR3 is CASSLGARDYNSPLHF. Written as DNA, the CDR3 is TGTGCCAGCAGCTTAGGGGCCAGAGACTATAATTCACCCCTCCACTTT.

V gene TRBV25-1 combines with J gene TRBJ1-5; a possible D gene is TRBD1 (6 bases). V was cut by 4 bases and J by 7 bases, with 11 bases left in between. Germline assignment: CDR1 MGHDK and CDR2 SYGVNS. The CDR3 is made up of 13 amino acids. The CDR3 loop is CASSGQVGQPQHF. CDR3 DNA: TGTGCCAGCAGTGGACAGGTAGGACAGCCCCAGCATTTT.

The V and J genes are TRBV10-1 and TRBJ1-3, with TRBD1 as a possible D gene (5 bases). There are 15 residues in the CDR3. Trimming removed 2 bases from V and 2 bases from J, with 10 bases in between. The germline V gene has CDR1 WNHNN and CDR2 SYGVQD (reference sequence). The CDR3 region is CASSEVVQAGNTIYF. The CDR3 nucleotides are TGCGCCAGCAGTGAGGTTGTACAGGCTGGAAACACCATATATTTT.

As to this clone: An end of the junction differs from the germline gene, which may be a read error. CDR3 DNA sequence: TGCAGTGCTAGATACCACGCTGAGGCTTTCTTT. Its translation: CSARYHAEAFF. V gene TRBV20-1 combines with J gene TRBJ1-1; D is unresolved. The germline V gene has CDR1 DFQATT and CDR2 SNEGSKA (reference sequence). The CDR3 extends over 11 amino acids.

Only a few counts were recorded for this clone. The chain is built from TRBV5-1 and TRBJ2-5; the match to TRBD2 covers 8 bases. V was pared by 0 bases and J by 3 bases, with 4 bases of the junction left unmatched. From germline, CDR1 is SGHRS and CDR2 YFSETQ. CDR3 size: 15 residues. The CDR3 loop reads CASSLVGGGKETQYF. In nucleotides, the CDR3 is TGCGCCAGCAGCTTGGTCGGCGGGGGGAAAGAGACCCAGTACTTC.

CDR3 loop: CASRTGGLETQYF. CDR3 nucleotide sequence: TGTGCCAGCAGGACAGGGGGTCTGGAGACCCAGTACTTC. J is TRBJ2-5 and V is TRBV14; 9 bases are a match to TRBD1. The V gene end was trimmed by 6 bases and the J gene end by 5 bases; junction bases not matched to a gene: 4. CDR3 length equals 13 residues. Per the germline V gene, CDR1 is SGHDN and CDR2 is FVKESK.

The rearrangement links TRBV5-6 to TRBJ1-2; D is unresolved. The V gene's germline CDR1 is SGHDT and CDR2 YYEEEE. The V end lost 0 bases, the J end lost 1 base, and 4 bases lay between the germline ends. The CDR3 spans 13 residues. CDR3 in DNA: TGTGCCAGCAGCTTGGGCTATAACTATGGCTACACCTTC. Its translation: CASSLGYNYGYTF.

V usage is TRBV30 and J usage is TRBJ1-5; possibly TRBD1 for D (6 bases). The CDR3 runs 13 residues. V was cut by 3 bases and J by 4 bases, with 10 bases left in between. CDR1 is GTSNPN and CDR2 is SVGIG in the germline V gene (reference sequence). The CDR3 DNA sequence: TGTGCCTGGAGCTACAGGGTAAATCAGCCCCAGCATTTT. Translated, it gives CAWSYRVNQPQHF.

The chain uses TRBV11-2 and TRBJ2-3; D might be TRBD2 (6 bases). With 1 base removed from V and 2 bases from J, the gap between germline ends came to 10 bases. The CDR3 spans 15 residues. Germline CDR1 reads SGHAT; CDR2 reads FQNNGV. Here the CDR3 DNA reads TGTGCCAGCAGCTTAGTGCGGGGCTACACAGATACGCAGTATTTT. Its translation is CASSLVRGYTDTQYF.

This rearrangement joins TRBV29-1 to TRBJ2-3, with a weak D call TRBD1 (6 bases). The CDR3 is 15 amino acids. CDR1 is SQVTM, CDR2 ANQGSEA, per germline. The V end lost 3 bases, the J end lost 0 bases, and 13 bases lay between the germline ends. CDR3 amino acids: CSVEPGDHSTDTQYF. The CDR3 DNA is TGCAGCGTTGAGCCAGGGGACCATAGCACAGATACGCAGTATTTT.

This clone was picked up a small number of times. Other DNA sequences in the sample encode the same CDR3. The V gene is TRBV5-1, the J gene TRBJ1-1, with D possibly matching TRBD1 (6 bases). The V end was cut by 4 bases, the J end by 1 base, with 11 bases between. Per the germline V gene, CDR1 is SGHRS and CDR2 is YFSETQ. This CDR3 comprises 14 residues. CDR3 in DNA: TGCGCCAGCAGCCCGGGACATAGGAACACTGAAGCTTTCTTT. Protein product: CASSPGHRNTEAFF.

The genes are TRBV7-2 and TRBJ2-3; 12 positions agree with TRBD2. The CDR3 covers 18 residues. Germline V lookup: CDR1 SGHTA, CDR2 FQGNSA. V was pared by 4 bases and J by 2 bases, with 10 bases of the junction left unmatched. This CDR3 is CASSSRRLAGGITDTQYF. CDR3 nucleotide sequence: TGTGCCAGCAGCTCCCGCCGGCTAGCGGGGGGGATCACAGATACGCAGTATTTT.

This clone was seen a handful of times. J is TRBJ1-1 and V is TRBV18; D gene uncertain. Germline-derived CDR1 and CDR2 are KGHSH and LQKENI. Trimming took off 3 bases at V and 4 bases at J, with 15 bases between the two ends. CDR3 size: 15 residues. CDR3 loop: CASSPRSGSGTEAFF. The CDR3 DNA reads as TGTGCCAGCTCACCCCGTTCGGGGTCGGGCACTGAAGCTTTCTTT.

The sample holds a few counts of this clone. The chain uses TRBV5-8 and TRBJ2-7; 12 nucleotides match TRBD2. The V and J ends lost 4 bases and 4 bases, in that order; junction bases with no gene match: 3. Germline V gene data show CDR1 as SGHTS and CDR2 as YDEGEE. The CDR3 totals 14 residues. CDR3: CASSATSGGYEQYF. The CDR3 DNA is TGTGCCAGCAGCGCGACTAGCGGGGGTTACGAGCAGTACTTC.

This chain uses TRBV18 with TRBJ2-2; D is unresolved. The CDR3 totals 14 residues. V was shortened by 4 bases and J by 3 bases, with 9 bases between the two germline ends. Germline CDR1 and CDR2: KGHSH and LQKENI. The CDR3 DNA follows: TGTGCCAGCTCACGGGCACCAGACACCGGGGAGCTGTTTTTT. Protein: CASSRAPDTGELFF.

Worth noting for this clone: One end of the junction is discordant with germline, which a read error may explain. Other DNA sequences within the sample encode an identical CDR3. The J gene is TRBJ1-1, the V gene TRBV27, with 9 bases fitting TRBD1. This CDR3 region has 13 residues. Germline V gene lookup returns CDR1 MNHEY and CDR2 SMNVEV (reference sequence). Here the CDR3 reads CASSPEDRGRAFF. The CDR3 DNA reads TGCGCCAGCAGTCCGGAAGACAGGGGGAGGGCTTTCTTT.

The V call is TRBV6-1, the J call TRBJ2-2; D unresolved. V lost 6 bases to trimming and J lost 7 bases, with 18 bases between them. The CDR3 has 15 amino acids. Germline CDR1 reads MNHNS; CDR2 reads SASEGT. CDR3 loop: CASSLDMDRIGELFF. The CDR3 bases are TGTGCCAGCAGCCTCGACATGGATCGTATCGGGGAGCTGTTTTTT.

The chain employs TRBV4-2 and TRBJ1-2; TRBD1 is a possible D gene (5 bases). Germline CDR1 is LGHNA and CDR2 is YNFKEQ. The CDR3 extends over 16 amino acids. The germline V and J ends were trimmed by 0 bases and 0 bases, with 11 bases remaining between them. The DNA for the CDR3 is TGTGCCAGCAGCCAAGATAGGGGTGATCCTAACTATGGCTACACCTTC. This gives the protein CASSQDRGDPNYGYTF.

This clone showed up just a few times. V is TRBV7-9 and J is TRBJ1-5, with D tentatively TRBD1 (6 bases). CDR1 is SEHNR and CDR2 is FQNEAQ in the germline V gene (reference sequence). This CDR3 has 15 amino acids. The V end was cut by 1 base, the J end by 5 bases, with 12 bases between. The CDR3 loop reads CASSLGGPEYQPQHF. Written as DNA, the CDR3 is TGTGCCAGCAGCTTAGGGGGGCCCGAATATCAGCCCCAGCATTTT.

V usage is TRBV4-1 and J usage is TRBJ2-5; TRBD1 agrees at 9 bases. The end of the DNA fits TRBJ2-7 better, so the J call may be wrong. CDR1 MGHRA and CDR2 YSYEKL come from the germline V gene. This CDR3 contains 15 residues. The CDR3 DNA is TGCGCCAGCAGCCAAGCGGGGACAGGGAGCATCGAGCAGTACTTC. It encodes CASSQAGTGSIEQYF.